The clone carrying this T cell receptor (beta chain) was recorded a few times. Across 20 to 25 US areas, participants ranged in age from 18 to 89 years. Which cohort a participant joined came from the clinical history participants gave. This CDR3 is built from 14 residues. The J segment lost 7 bases and the V segment lost 5 bases, leaving 8 bases of the junction unmatched. The germline CDR1 and CDR2 sequences are KGHDR and SFDVKD. The entry originates in a study of blood T cell repertoires in COVID-19. Study background: Acute and convalescent COVID-19 samples came from the United States, Italy and Spain.

Original data processing: Using reference gene primer amplification, nucleated cell counts were estimated. Only in-frame clones appear in the TCRdb table, and some are missing; sequencing was by immunoSEQ multiplex PCR. V and J calls and clone size are as listed in that table; D and trimming were resolved from the DNA. The table records 200,000 or so clones, 65% to 85% of them present only once. The source is a woman aged 40 to 55 with acute COVID-19. The chain combines TRBV24-1 with TRBJ1-2; 8 nucleotides match TRBD1. The specimen was PBMCs or T cells enriched from blood (not recorded which). CDR3 DNA: TGTGCCACCAGTGGGACCTCGGACAGGGCTGGCTACACCTTC. It yields the protein CATSGTSDRAGYTF.